Below are 30 T cell receptor beta chains sequenced from a single sample in a study of Graves' ophthalmopathy and Graves' hyperthyroidism. The authors amplified TCR beta CDR3 regions, and they did so from RNA transcripts for repertoire sequencing. Amplification began with first-round RT-PCR using HTBI primers, then second-round multiplex PCR was performed. TCRdb processed the multiplex PCR reads anew with MiXCR; each CDR3 protein has one entry. The sample comprises over a million distinct CDR3 sequences, about 36% of which are singletons, and 11% rests with the top ten. Sequenced input: peripheral blood or thyroid tissue (not recorded which). The receptors were gathered from an adult man with Graves' hyperthyroidism.

This clonotype was counted a few times. The chain employs TRBV5-8 and TRBJ2-7; TRBD1 or TRBD2 may be the D gene (7 bases each). In germline, CDR1 is SGHTS, CDR2 YDEGEE. The CDR3 extends over 15 amino acids. The V gene lost 4 bases and the J gene lost 2 bases, with 16 bases spanning the gap. Written as DNA, the CDR3 is TGTGCCAGCAGCAGCGGGACAGAAGTAACCTACGAGCAGTACTTC. Translated: CASSSGTEVTYEQYF.

In its sample, this clonotype was seen a few times. The gene calls are TRBV19 and TRBJ2-7; the D gene is possibly TRBD1 (6 bases). Germline-derived CDR1 and CDR2 are LNHDA and SQIVND (reference sequence). V lost 5 bases to trimming and J lost 3 bases, with 17 bases between them. The CDR3 length is 15 residues. CDR3 nucleotide sequence: TGTGCCAGTAGTCCTAGAGGGGGACGGGGCTACGAGCAGTACTTC. Protein: CASSPRGGRGYEQYF.

The DNA for the CDR3 is TGCGCCAGCAGCTTGTTAGCCCGGACAGGGGCCGAGCAGTACTTC. Its protein is CASSLLARTGAEQYF. The chain combines TRBV5-1 with TRBJ2-7; 9 bases are a match to TRBD1. From germline, CDR1 is SGHRS and CDR2 YFSETQ. V gave up 1 base and J gave up 6 bases; unmatched junction bases: 8. CDR3 length equals 15 residues.

A word on this clonotype: Since a much larger clone is just one base distant, this may be a read error. The chain has TRBV10-3 and TRBJ2-2, with a weak D call TRBD2 (6 bases). This CDR3 is 13 amino acids long. Germline V CDR1 and CDR2: ENHRY, SYGVKD. The CDR3 coding sequence is TGTGCCATCAGGCAGGGAAGTACCGGGGGGCTGTTTTTT. It translates to CAIRQGSTGGLFF.

Details on this clonotype: Mismatch with germline at one junction end may stem from a read error. V is TRBV10-3 and J is TRBJ1-6; D might be TRBD1 (5 bases). This CDR3 is 15 amino acids long. Germline V gene sequence: CDR1 ENHRY, CDR2 SYGVKD. CDR3 in DNA: TGTGCCAGCAGTCCCTCGGGGCTATATAATTCACCCCTCCACTTT. It encodes CASSPSGLYNSPLHF.

This sequence joins TRBV7-9 and TRBJ1-2; the match to TRBD1 covers 8 bases. The CDR3 runs 12 residues. Germline assignment: CDR1 SEHNR and CDR2 FQNEAQ (reference sequence). The V and J ends lost 7 bases and 12 bases, in that order; junction bases with no gene match: 10. The CDR3 nucleotides read TGTGCCAGCACTATGACAGGGGCTGGAAACACCTTC. Its translation is CASTMTGAGNTF. The full variable domain, with the rest looked up from reference TRBV7-9 and TRBJ1-2, is DTGVSQNPRHKITKRGQNVTFRCDPISEHNRLYWYRQTLGQGPEFLTYFQNEAQLEKSRLLSDRFSAERPKGSFSTLEIQRTEQGDSAMYLCASTMTGAGNTFGSGTRLTVV.

This clonotype was observed a few times. The rearrangement joins TRBV3-1 to TRBJ2-2, with D hard to call. The germline CDR1 and CDR2 sequences are LGHDT and YNNKEL (reference sequence). CDR3 length: 13 amino acids. V gave up 6 bases and J gave up 7 bases, with 12 bases separating them. The CDR3 loop reads CASREGNVGELFF. The CDR3 DNA follows: TGTGCCAGCAGGGAAGGGAATGTCGGGGAGCTGTTTTTT.

This clonotype was recorded many times. The chain is built from TRBV7-2 and TRBJ2-7; D might be TRBD1 (7 bases). The CDR3 is made up of 14 amino acids. V was pared by 5 bases and J by 1 base, with 12 bases between. CDR1 and CDR2 from the germline V gene are SGHTA and FQGNSA. In DNA, the CDR3 is TGTGCCAGCAGCCACGGGGGACAGTCCTACGAGCAGTACTTC. Encoded protein: CASSHGGQSYEQYF.

In its sample, this clonotype was seen many times. The chain couples TRBV7-8 to TRBJ2-5; 7 bases map to TRBD2. The CDR3 has 14 residues. Germline CDR1 reads SGHVS; CDR2 reads FQNEAQ. J gave up 7 bases and V 0 bases, and 5 bases lay outside the gene matches. This CDR3 reads CASSLASSGGTQYF. As DNA, the CDR3 is TGTGCCAGCAGCTTAGCGTCGTCGGGGGGGACCCAGTACTTC.

This chain links TRBV6-5 with TRBJ2-7, with a tentative D call TRBD1 (6 bases). This CDR3 is 15 amino acids long. Trimming pared 4 bases from V and 5 bases from J, leaving 18 bases between. The germline gives CDR1 MNHEY, CDR2 SVGAGI. CDR3 bases: TGTGCCAGCAGTTCAAGACAGGCAAAACTCCACGAGCAGTACTTC. Protein sequence: CASSSRQAKLHEQYF.

V is TRBV12-3 or TRBV12-4 and J is TRBJ2-2; 7 bases map to TRBD2. The CDR3 is 14 amino acids. The V gene end was trimmed by 10 bases and the J gene end by 6 bases; junction bases not matched to a gene: 11. The CDR3 protein is CATIAGVGAGELFF. For the CDR3, the DNA is TGTGCCACCATTGCGGGAGTCGGGGCCGGGGAGCTGTTTTTT.

The chain couples TRBV28 to TRBJ2-7; D is possibly TRBD1 (5 bases). This CDR3 contains 12 residues. V was cut by 6 bases and J by 2 bases, with 8 bases left in between. The germline V gene has CDR1 MDHEN and CDR2 SYDVKM. As DNA, the CDR3 is TGTGCCAGCAGAGGACAACCCTACGAGCAGTACTTC. Its translation: CASRGQPYEQYF. The full variable domain, with the rest looked up from reference TRBV28 and TRBJ2-7, is DVKVTQSSRYLVKRTGEKVFLECVQDMDHENMFWYRQDPGLGLRLIYFSYDVKMKEKGDIPEGYSVSREKKERFSLILESASTNQTSMYLCASRGQPYEQYFGPGTRLTVT.

The rearrangement joins TRBV28 to TRBJ1-6; D possibly corresponds to TRBD1 (5 bases). The CDR3 is 13 amino acids. Trimming took off 7 bases at V and 9 bases at J, with 13 bases between the two ends. The germline CDR1 and CDR2 sequences are MDHEN and SYDVKM. CDR3 loop: CASNSGPRSPLHF. For the CDR3, the DNA is TGTGCCAGCAATTCAGGGCCCCGTTCACCCCTCCACTTT.

In its sample, this clonotype was seen many times. This rearrangement joins TRBV10-3 to TRBJ2-2; D is uncertain. The CDR3 covers 14 residues. Trimming cost V 2 bases and J 2 bases, with 6 bases left between them. CDR1 ENHRY and CDR2 SYGVKD come from the germline V gene. CDR3 protein: CAISEEGNTGELFF. The CDR3 DNA reads TGTGCCATCAGTGAGGAAGGCAACACCGGGGAGCTGTTTTTT.

In the case of this clonotype: A much larger clone lies one base from this, so it may be a read error. This chain connects TRBV7-9 to TRBJ2-5; the D gene is possibly TRBD1 (5 bases). The CDR3 is made up of 16 amino acids. Germline V lookup: CDR1 SEHNR, CDR2 FQNEAQ (reference sequence). The DNA for the CDR3 is TGCGCCAGCACCCTTCAGGGTTTCGGGTTACAAGGGACCCAGTACTTC. As protein: CASTLQGFGLQGTQYF.

The J gene is TRBJ2-2, the V gene TRBV24-1; no clear D gene. With 2 bases removed from V and 8 bases from J, the gap between germline ends came to 5 bases. CDR3 length: 12 residues. Germline CDR1 and CDR2: KGHDR and SFDVKD. CDR3 protein: CATSDSTGELFF. Here the CDR3 DNA reads TGTGCCACCAGTGATTCGACAGGGGAGCTGTTTTTT.

Worth noting for this clonotype: It may be a read error: a sequence one base away is much more abundant. The V call is TRBV2, the J call TRBJ2-5; TRBD2 agrees at 11 bases. CDR3 size: 18 residues. V was pared by 7 bases and J by 4 bases, with 17 bases of the junction left unmatched. Germline values: CDR1 SNHLY, CDR2 FYNNEI. The CDR3 nucleotides read TGTGCCAGCAAAGTCTCTAGCGGGGGGCGGTGGGGTCGAGAGACCCAGTACTTC. This translates into CASKVSSGGRWGRETQYF.

This clonotype was detected ten times or more. The chain recombines TRBV7-2 with TRBJ1-6; tentative D call: TRBD1 (6 bases). The CDR3 runs 15 residues. Per the germline V gene, CDR1 is SGHTA and CDR2 is FQGNSA. V shed 5 bases and J shed 5 bases, with 13 bases lying between them. The CDR3 is CASSTQGLNNSPLHF. The CDR3 nucleotides read TGTGCCAGCAGCACCCAGGGGCTCAATAATTCACCCCTCCACTTT.

This clonotype was picked up a small number of times. This rearrangement joins TRBV4-2 to TRBJ2-7; 13 bases are shared with TRBD2. The V and J ends lost 1 base and 3 bases, in that order; junction bases with no gene match: 6. The germline gives CDR1 LGHNA, CDR2 YNFKEQ. The CDR3 runs to 17 residues. CDR3 sequence reads: CASSQGTSGGADYEQYF. The DNA for the CDR3 is TGTGCCAGCAGCCAAGGGACTAGCGGGGGAGCAGACTACGAGCAGTACTTC.

This clonotype came up once. The chain employs TRBV25-1 and TRBJ2-7, with D unclear. The CDR3 loop spans 12 amino acids. The germline CDR1 and CDR2 sequences are MGHDK and SYGVNS. Trimming pared 6 bases from V and 8 bases from J, leaving 14 bases between. The CDR3 coding sequence is TGTGCCAGCAGCCCCTCGGGCCGCCAGCAGTACTTC. Translated, it gives CASSPSGRQQYF.

This clonotype was seen ten or more times. This sequence joins TRBV10-2 and TRBJ2-5, with a tentative D call TRBD1 (6 bases). CDR3 length: 11 residues. Germline values: CDR1 WSHSY, CDR2 SAAADI. Trimming removed 3 bases at V and 11 bases at J, with 10 bases between. The CDR3 DNA follows: TGCGCCAGCAGTGATGGGACATCTCAGTACTTC. Protein product: CASSDGTSQYF.

The CDR3 nucleotides are TGCAGTGCTAGAGTAGGGAGGGCAGGCGGCTACACCTTC. Its protein product is CSARVGRAGGYTF. The chain is built from TRBV20-1 and TRBJ1-2, with D uncertain. V lost 1 base and J lost 8, with 14 bases in between. This CDR3 spans 13 amino acids. Germline CDR1 reads DFQATT; CDR2 reads SNEGSKA (reference sequence).

This clonotype came up many times. The V and J genes are TRBV7-8 and TRBJ1-4, with 8 bases aligning to TRBD1. J gave up 8 bases and V 0 bases, and 5 bases lay outside the gene matches. Per germline, CDR1 SGHVS and CDR2 FQNEAQ. The CDR3 contains 15 residues. The CDR3 is CASSLAGTGLEKLFF. The CDR3 DNA reads as TGTGCCAGCAGCTTAGCGGGGACAGGTCTGGAAAAACTGTTTTTT.

The J gene is TRBJ1-6, the V gene TRBV12-3 or TRBV12-4; no clear D. The CDR3 is 16 amino acids. Trimming removed 7 bases at V and 7 bases at J, with 20 bases between. CDR3 in amino acids: CASTRKLTAVNSPLHF. CDR3 DNA sequence: TGTGCCAGCACCCGAAAACTAACAGCCGTGAATTCACCCCTCCACTTT.

This clonotype was recorded at least ten times. The DNA for the CDR3 is TGTGCCAGCAGCTTACGGCAGGGAGTAGGCTACACCTTC. Translating gives CASSLRQGVGYTF. The genes are TRBV7-2 and TRBJ1-2, with D tentatively TRBD1 (5 bases). The V end was cut by 2 bases, the J end by 8 bases, with 12 bases between. Per the germline V gene, CDR1 is SGHTA and CDR2 is FQGNSA. This CDR3 is built from 13 residues.

Remarks on this clonotype: Because the CDR3's place on the DNA is in doubt, the DNA is left out and the CDR3 is given as listed by TCRdb. V and J are TRBV4-1 and TRBJ2-2; TRBD1 is the table's D call and was not checked against the DNA. The CDR3 has 17 amino acids, counting both end residues. Germline V gene sequence: CDR1 MGHRA, CDR2 YSYEKL. The CDR3 here is CASSHVGQGAVTGELSW.

The chain combines TRBV4-3 with TRBJ1-5; D is unresolved. The CDR3 contains 14 residues. V was cut by 0 bases and J by 9 bases, with 12 bases left in between. Per the germline V gene, CDR1 is LGHNA and CDR2 is YSLEER. The CDR3 loop reads CASSQDVIDGPQHF. The CDR3 DNA is TGCGCCAGCAGCCAAGATGTTATAGATGGGCCCCAGCATTTT.

This clonotype was observed at least ten times. V gene TRBV7-2 combines with J gene TRBJ1-2; weak D call: TRBD1 (5 bases). V lost 9 bases and J 7 bases, leaving 18 bases between the germline ends. CDR1 is SGHTA, CDR2 FQGNSA, per germline. The CDR3 contains 13 residues. The CDR3 DNA sequence: TGTGCCAGTGACGAGCGGGGGGTGTCTGGCTACACCTTC. Translating gives CASDERGVSGYTF.

Ten or more counts support this clonotype. This chain uses TRBV10-3 with TRBJ1-1, with D unclear. The V end lost 10 bases, the J end lost 1 base, and 7 bases lay between the germline ends. The CDR3 has 11 residues. Germline loops: CDR1 ENHRY, CDR2 SYGVKD. The chain's CDR3 is CATVRNTEAFF. The CDR3 DNA is TGTGCCACCGTGCGGAACACTGAAGCTTTCTTT.

This clonotype occurred once. The chain uses TRBV20-1 and TRBJ1-5; D is perhaps TRBD1 (5 bases). CDR1 is DFQATT and CDR2 is SNEGSKA in the germline V gene (reference sequence). V was clipped by 5 bases and J by 2 bases, with 10 bases between them. There are 13 residues in the CDR3. CDR3 in DNA: TGCAGTGCTCAGACGACAGGCAATCAGCCCCAGCATTTT. Protein product: CSAQTTGNQPQHF.